Presented here are 20 T cell receptor beta chains from one specimen sequenced in a study of identical twins. MiXCR, applied by TCRdb to the 5' RACE reads, yields one record per CDR3 protein. The table shows more than 400,000 distinct CDR3 sequences, with 13% to 15% occurring only once. The same sample was also used in a study of yellow fever vaccine responses in identical twins.

What was sequenced was CD4+ T cells sorted from blood. These receptors all stem from a woman under 30 in good health.

This clonotype appeared a few times. This chain connects TRBV28 to TRBJ1-5; D remains ambiguous. The CDR3 sequence is 16 residues long. Germline loops: CDR1 MDHEN, CDR2 SYDVKM. V was clipped by 7 bases and J by 0 bases, with 16 bases between them. CDR3 nucleotide sequence: TGTGCCAGCACCCAAGGTTCCCTACGTAGCAATCAGCCCCAGCATTTT. Translated: CASTQGSLRSNQPQHF.

CDR3 DNA: TGTGCCAGCAGCTTAGGACAACTGGGGAATTCACCCCTCCACTTT. It specifies CASSLGQLGNSPLHF. The rearrangement joins TRBV7-8 to TRBJ1-6; D uncertain. The CDR3 contains 15 residues. The germline V and J ends were trimmed by 1 base and 7 bases, with 11 bases remaining between them. Germline V gene lookup returns CDR1 SGHVS and CDR2 FQNEAQ.

Only a few counts were recorded for this clonotype. The rearrangement links TRBV29-1 to TRBJ1-1; TRBD1 might be the D (5 bases). Germline lookup yields CDR1 SQVTM and CDR2 ANQGSEA. The CDR3 has 10 amino acids. V was pared by 4 bases and J by 7 bases, with 7 bases between. CDR3 DNA sequence: TGCAGCGTTGCACAGGTTGAAGCTTTCTTT. Translation: CSVAQVEAFF.

The chain links TRBV29-1 to TRBJ2-1, with TRBD1 matching over 7 bases. Germline assignment: CDR1 SQVTM and CDR2 ANQGSEA. V shed 7 bases, J shed 6 bases, and the junction held 12 bases outside the gene matches. This CDR3 has 14 amino acids. CDR3 region: CSGRTGRLSNEQFF. The CDR3 nucleotides read TGCAGCGGCCGGACAGGAAGATTGAGCAATGAGCAGTTCTTC.

V and J are TRBV20-1 and TRBJ2-5; D is unresolved. CDR1 DFQATT and CDR2 SNEGSKA come from the germline V gene (reference sequence). CDR3 length: 12 residues. V dropped 5 bases and J dropped 3 bases, with 10 bases sitting between them. The CDR3, as DNA: TGCAGTGCTGACGACACGAAAGAGACCCAGTACTTC. Amino acid sequence: CSADDTKETQYF.

This clonotype was seen many times. The chain has TRBV5-1 and TRBJ2-3; perhaps TRBD2 as D (5 bases). Germline-derived CDR1 and CDR2 are SGHRS and YFSETQ. CDR3 length: 16 residues. V was trimmed by 4 bases and J by 2 bases, leaving 17 bases between them. CDR3 DNA: TGCGCCAGCAGCGCGGGCCACTATTCCGACACAGATACGCAGTATTTT. Amino acids: CASSAGHYSDTDTQYF. The entire variable domain, with the rest obtained from reference TRBV5-1 and TRBJ2-3, is as follows: KAGVTQTPRYLIKTRGQQVTLSCSPISGHRSVSWYQQTPGQGLQFLFEYFSETQRNKGNFPGRFSGRQFSNSRSEMNVSTLELGDSALYLCASSAGHYSDTDTQYFGPGTRLTVL.

This clonotype was picked up a small number of times. This chain links TRBV12-3 or TRBV12-4 with TRBJ1-6; D is uncertain. Trimming stripped 0 bases from V and 7 bases from J, with 10 bases between. The CDR3 runs 15 residues. CDR3 loop: CASSLANIRNSPLHF. In DNA, the CDR3 is TGTGCCAGCAGTTTAGCCAACATAAGAAATTCACCCCTCCACTTT.

This clonotype was counted only a few times. The chain carries TRBV12-3 or TRBV12-4 and TRBJ2-3; D tentatively fits TRBD1 or TRBD2 (6 bases each). This CDR3 has 17 residues. V was trimmed by 2 bases and J by 0 bases, leaving 15 bases between them. The CDR3 DNA follows: TGTGCCAGCAGTTTAAGAGTAAGGGGGACTAGCACAGATACGCAGTATTTT. It translates to CASSLRVRGTSTDTQYF.

This clonotype was counted only a few times. The chain recombines TRBV5-6 with TRBJ2-6; TRBD1 aligns across 10 bases. The V gene's germline CDR1 is SGHDT and CDR2 YYEEEE. After removal of 4 bases from V and 2 bases from J, the junction contained 9 bases not matched to a gene. This CDR3 spans 18 amino acids. The CDR3: CASSLWDRGFTGANVLTF. The CDR3, as DNA: TGTGCCAGCAGCCTGTGGGACAGGGGATTCACTGGGGCCAACGTCCTGACTTTC. Variable domain in full (rest from reference TRBV5-6 and TRBJ2-6): DAGVTQSPTHLIKTRGQQVTLRCSPKSGHDTVSWYQQALGQGPQFIFQYYEEEERQRGNFPDRFSGHQFPNYSSELNVNALLLGDSALYLCASSLWDRGFTGANVLTFGAGSRLTVL.

This clonotype came up many times. The CDR3 protein is CASSLMRGAADTQYF. In DNA form, the CDR3 reads TGCGCCAGCAGCTTGATGCGGGGGGCGGCAGATACGCAGTATTTT. This chain uses TRBV5-1 with TRBJ2-3; 8 bases fit TRBD2. The J segment lost 4 bases and the V segment lost 1 base, leaving 5 bases of the junction unmatched. CDR1 is SGHRS, CDR2 YFSETQ, per germline. This CDR3 contains 15 residues.

This clonotype was seen a handful of times. The rearrangement uses TRBV5-1 and TRBJ1-2, with D possibly matching TRBD1 (5 bases). Trimming cost V 5 bases and J 7 bases, with 18 bases left between them. This CDR3 comprises 14 residues. CDR1 and CDR2 from the germline V gene are SGHRS and YFSETQ. The CDR3 DNA reads as TGCGCCAGCAGACCGTTATGGGGGAGTATTGGCTACACCTTC. Protein: CASRPLWGSIGYTF.

The sample holds one count of this clonotype. V is TRBV11-2 and J is TRBJ2-3; the match to TRBD1 covers 12 bases. Looked up from germline, CDR1 is SGHAT and CDR2 is FQNNGV. CDR3 length: 13 amino acids. CDR3 nucleotides: TGTGCTTCGGGGACAGGGGGCGTTGATACGCAGTATTTT. Amino acid sequence: CASGTGGVDTQYF.

V usage is TRBV14 and J usage is TRBJ1-4, with 7 bases fitting TRBD1. The CDR3 is 15 amino acids. The V gene end was trimmed by 3 bases and the J gene end by 8 bases; junction bases not matched to a gene: 9. CDR1 is SGHDN, CDR2 FVKESK, per germline. In nucleotides, the CDR3 is TGTGCCAGCAGCCACTCGACAGGGAAGCAGGAAAAACTGTTTTTT. Translation gives CASSHSTGKQEKLFF.

This clonotype came up a few times. This CDR3 reads CSARIAGGKNIQYF. The CDR3 nucleotides are TGCAGTGCTAGAATAGCGGGCGGGAAAAACATTCAGTACTTC. This chain connects TRBV20-1 to TRBJ2-4; 7 positions agree with TRBD2. Trimming removed 2 bases from V and 4 bases from J; junction bases left unmatched: 5. CDR3 size: 14 residues. CDR1 is DFQATT, CDR2 SNEGSKA, per germline (reference sequence).

This chain uses TRBV5-1 with TRBJ2-1; D call uncertain. V was trimmed by 0 bases and J by 6 bases, leaving 10 bases between them. The CDR3 loop spans 14 amino acids. Germline CDR1 is SGHRS and CDR2 is YFSETQ. The CDR3 loop reads CASSLDWGINEQFF. CDR3 nucleotide sequence: TGCGCCAGCAGCTTGGATTGGGGAATCAATGAGCAGTTCTTC.

The rearrangement joins TRBV6-1 to TRBJ2-2; 7 positions agree with TRBD1. The CDR3 spans 15 residues. The ends lost 6 bases at V and 5 bases at J; junction bases unmatched: 9. Germline V gives CDR1 MNHNS, CDR2 SASEGT. CDR3 DNA sequence: TGTGCCAGCAGAACCCGACAGGGTGGAACCGGGGAGCTGTTTTTT. Translated: CASRTRQGGTGELFF.

The CDR3 DNA reads as TGCAGCGTACGACAGGGGAAGGGGAATGAGCAGTTCTTC. Encoded protein: CSVRQGKGNEQFF. The rearrangement links TRBV29-1 to TRBJ2-1; 8 bases line up with TRBD1. This CDR3 has 13 amino acids. The germline CDR1 and CDR2 sequences are SQVTM and ANQGSEA. J gave up 7 bases and V 6 bases, and 8 bases lay outside the gene matches.

This clonotype came up a few times. The DNA of the CDR3 is TGTGCCAGCAGCTTATTCACTAGTTTGGAAGAGACCCAGTACTTC. It translates to CASSLFTSLEETQYF. The chain links TRBV7-9 to TRBJ2-5; tentative D call: TRBD2 (5 bases). Germline CDR1 SEHNR, CDR2 FQNEAQ (reference sequence). The V and J ends lost 2 bases and 3 bases respectively, with 13 bases between them. The CDR3 spans 15 residues.

This clonotype was found a few times. The chain links TRBV7-2 to TRBJ1-5; the D gene is possibly TRBD1 (6 bases). Germline CDR1 is SGHTA and CDR2 is FQGNSA. Trimming took 5 bases from V and 4 from J, leaving 9 bases between them. The CDR3 extends over 13 amino acids. The CDR3 coding sequence is TGTGCCAGCAGCGTACAGGGTAATCAGCCCCAGCATTTT. This encodes CASSVQGNQPQHF.

This clonotype was counted many times. This chain joins TRBV5-1 and TRBJ2-1, with 8 bases matching TRBD2. The V segment lost 3 bases and the J segment 2 bases; nucleotides outside the gene matches: 7. The germline CDR1 and CDR2 sequences are SGHRS and YFSETQ. CDR3 length: 16 residues. The CDR3 is CASSSDAREAYNEQFF. The DNA of the CDR3 is TGCGCCAGCAGCTCCGACGCGCGGGAGGCCTACAATGAGCAGTTCTTC.